This entry is about one T cell receptor (beta chain). Its matching antigen is unknown. PCR was performed a second time for about 7 to 12 cycles using a sample-barcoded 5' primer and a J-beta primer mix. Each CDR3 protein gets one entry after TCRdb re-called the 5' RACE reads with MiXCR. The sample includes about 760,000 distinct CDR3 sequences, approximately 25% of them seen just once. This specimen comes from a study of blood T cells in healthy people across ages. Points from the study as a whole: TCR beta diversity tracked closely with naive T cell percentage.

Every donor contributed around 10 milliliters of peripheral blood by blood draw. The CDR3 contains 16 residues. V was clipped by 0 bases and J by 3 bases; unmatched bases: 5. Germline CDR1 reads SGHRS; CDR2 reads YFSETQ. These data are also associated with another study on T cells of mothers and their children. From that paper: Over 8.5 million reads per mother and roughly 3 million per child were obtained. Slightly, though not significantly, more overlap was seen in related than in unrelated mother-child pairs.

The receptor comes from a boy younger than 18 in good health. The chain combines TRBV5-1 with TRBJ2-1; TRBD2 aligns across 8 bases. The sample was blood. This chain's CDR3 is CASSLELAGYYNEQFF. The DNA of the CDR3 is TGCGCCAGCAGCTTGGAGCTAGCGGGCTACTACAATGAGCAGTTCTTC.